This T cell receptor (beta chain) appears in the sequencing data of a study of CD8+ T cells in alopecia areata. Overall study: Affected scalp percentage set treated patients' severity scores.

The treatment here: oral pan-JAK inhibitor, 5-10 mg twice daily. Notes on this clone: Antigen unknown.

Study outcomes and limitations: Especially in alopecia totalis/universalis, lesional scalp showed greater clonality than normal scalp did. Among the 100 top clones, expanded CD8+ clones, like scalp clonality, were significantly decreased by tofacitinib.

RNA was extracted and reverse transcribed into cDNA as the sequencing template. The repertoire was sequenced with immunoSEQ multiplex PCR; TCRdb's copy has only in-frame clones and lacks some. The sample holds about 250,000 clones, around three fifths seen once. In germline, CDR1 is SGHDT, CDR2 YYEEEE. This CDR3 contains 14 residues. The germline V and J ends were trimmed by 5 bases and 1 base, with 10 bases remaining between them. Source: CD4+ T cells sorted from blood, taken at week 52, from a patient treated with tofacitinib. The source of this sequence is a human donor with alopecia areata. The chain uses TRBV5-6 and TRBJ2-1; tentative D call: TRBD2 (6 bases). In DNA form, the CDR3 reads TGTGCCAGCAGACCCCGGGGGTCCTACAATGAGCAGTTCTTC. It specifies CASRPRGSYNEQFF. Looking up the rest from reference TRBV5-6 and TRBJ2-1 gives the full variable domain: DAGVTQSPTHLIKTRGQQVTLRCSPKSGHDTVSWYQQALGQGPQFIFQYYEEEERQRGNFPDRFSGHQFPNYSSELNVNALLLGDSALYLCASRPRGSYNEQFFGPGTRLTVL.